This T cell receptor (beta chain) appears in the sequencing data of a study of cytomegalovirus exposure and HLA in healthy donors. The CDR3 spans 15 residues. V was pared by 0 bases and J by 6 bases, with 4 bases of the junction left unmatched. Germline V gene sequence: CDR1 SGHNT, CDR2 YYREEE (reference sequence). The study ran its PCR with 60 Vbeta and 13 Jbeta primers. Data came from immunoSEQ multiplex PCR; TCRdb stores just in-frame clones and leaves some out. Among about 77,000 clones listed, about 84% were seen once. The V and J genes are TRBV5-4 and TRBJ2-1; 9 positions agree with TRBD2. The clonotype was recovered from a man aged 35 to 55 in good health and CMV-seronegative. The sample comprised PBMCs. CDR3 DNA: TGTGCCAGCAGCTTGGAGCGGGGGGTCCTCAATGAGCAGTTCTTC. This codes for CASSLERGVLNEQFF.